This T cell receptor (beta chain) emerged from a study of regulatory T cells in long-lasting Graves disease. Time point given: persistent/refractory GD, antithyroid drugs over 5 years with positive TRAb. The TCR library was made from RNA extracted from PBMCs. General observations from the study: Persistent Graves' patients showed less TCR diversity than newly diagnosed ones.

Concerning this clonotype itself: No antigen is known for it.

Arm-PCR of CDR3 regions and iRepertoire HTBI primers were the basis on which TCR beta libraries were built. From the multiplex PCR reads, TCRdb called clonotypes with MiXCR, one entry per CDR3 protein. The table shows roughly 360,000 distinct CDR3 sequences, with roughly 25% occurring only once. This specimen was peripheral blood mononuclear cells (PBMCs), taken when the disease was refractory, from a patient treated with antithyroid drugs. The TCR originated in a woman aged 35 to 49 with Graves disease.

Here the CDR3 DNA reads TGCAGTGCTAGGAAGGACAGGGGGGATAATCAGCCCCAGCATTTT. This gives the protein CSARKDRGDNQPQHF. The V gene is TRBV20-1, the J gene TRBJ1-5; 10 positions agree with TRBD1. After removal of 3 bases from V and 4 bases from J, the junction contained 6 bases not matched to a gene. Per the germline V gene, CDR1 is DFQATT and CDR2 is SNEGSKA (reference sequence). The CDR3 loop spans 15 amino acids.